These 29 T cell receptor beta chains originate from one sample sequenced in a study of blood T cell repertoires in COVID-19. Only in-frame clones appear in the TCRdb table, and some are missing; sequencing was by immunoSEQ multiplex PCR. The profile shows around 170,000 clones, about 88% of them singletons. The sample was peripheral blood. The receptor set was obtained from a man aged 18 to 30 who had recovered from COVID-19.

The chain combines TRBV27 with TRBJ2-7; 13 nucleotides line up with TRBD2. V was clipped by 10 bases and J by 5 bases; unmatched bases: 5. CDR1 is MNHEY, CDR2 SMNVEV, per germline (reference sequence). The CDR3 covers 13 residues. The CDR3 DNA is TGTGCCACCGGACTAGCGGGAGACAACGAGCAGTACTTC. Residues: CATGLAGDNEQYF.

This chain connects TRBV6-2 or TRBV6-3 to TRBJ2-7; D is possibly TRBD2 (6 bases). Germline V gene sequence: CDR1 MNHEY, CDR2 SVGEGT. V lost 5 bases to trimming and J lost 2 bases, with 13 bases between them. The CDR3 has 14 amino acids. The CDR3 here is CASSRAGQTYEQYF. CDR3 coding DNA: TGTGCCAGCAGTAGAGCGGGCCAAACCTACGAGCAGTACTTC.

The rearrangement uses TRBV7-2 and TRBJ1-2; TRBD1 matches at 8 bases. The CDR3 length is 14 residues. Germline CDR1 SGHTA, CDR2 FQGNSA. The J segment lost 6 bases and the V segment lost 7 bases, leaving 10 bases of the junction unmatched. This CDR3 reads CASTNPRRGHGYTF. CDR3 in DNA: TGTGCCAGCACCAACCCCCGCAGGGGGCATGGCTACACCTTC.

Comment on this clone: A read error may account for a junction end that differs from germline. The chain has TRBV28 and TRBJ2-7, with D possibly being TRBD2 (6 bases). Germline lookup yields CDR1 MDHEN and CDR2 SYDVKM. CDR3 size: 14 residues. The CDR3 loop reads CASSPPGLSHEQYF. CDR3 in DNA: TGTGCCAGCAGTCCTCCGGGACTCTCCCACGAGCAGTACTTC.

The J gene is TRBJ1-3, the V gene TRBV28; unclear D gene. There are 13 residues in the CDR3. The germline CDR1 and CDR2 sequences are MDHEN and SYDVKM. V gave up 10 bases and J gave up 2 bases, with 12 bases separating them. The CDR3 here is CANSKGAGNTIYF. The CDR3 nucleotides read TGTGCCAATTCGAAGGGAGCTGGAAACACCATATATTTT.

This chain links TRBV18 with TRBJ1-5, with 7 bases matching TRBD1. Looked up from germline, CDR1 is KGHSH and CDR2 is LQKENI. The CDR3 length is 14 residues. V lost 2 bases to trimming and J lost 10 bases; unmatched junction nucleotides: 8. The CDR3 here is CASSPGQGEGPQHF. The CDR3 region has the DNA TGTGCCAGCTCACCAGGGCAGGGGGAAGGACCCCAGCATTTT.

This clone showed up just once. The chain employs TRBV25-1 and TRBJ1-1; D not certain. CDR3 size: 13 residues. Between the trimmed V and J ends, which lost 3 bases and 7 bases, there was a span of 12 bases. Germline V gene sequence: CDR1 MGHDK, CDR2 SYGVNS. Written as DNA, the CDR3 is TGTGCCAGCAGTGATTTTAGCCGGAGTGAAGCTTTCTTT. This translates into CASSDFSRSEAFF.

The CDR3 reads CASSPRQRSYNSPLHF. CDR3 bases: TGTGCCAGCAGCCCCCGACAGAGGTCCTATAATTCACCCCTCCACTTT. This sequence joins TRBV3-1 (or the pseudogene TRBV3-2) and TRBJ1-6; maybe TRBD1 (5 bases). V lost 4 bases and J 1 base, leaving 11 bases between the germline ends. The CDR3 has 16 residues. Per germline, CDR1 LGHDT and CDR2 YNNKEL (reference sequence).

The V gene is TRBV28, the J gene TRBJ2-7; TRBD2 aligns across 10 bases. This CDR3 region has 17 residues. J gave up 2 bases and V 5 bases, and 12 bases lay outside the gene matches. Germline V gives CDR1 MDHEN, CDR2 SYDVKM. CDR3 residues: CASSPRTSGNLAYEQYF. DNA of the CDR3: TGTGCCAGCAGTCCCCGGACTAGCGGTAACCTGGCCTACGAGCAGTACTTC.

CDR3 region: CASSDQPTSGNTIYF. For the CDR3, the DNA is TGTGCCAGCAGTGATCAGCCGACTTCTGGAAACACCATATATTTT. The gene calls are TRBV6-1 and TRBJ1-3; the D is unclear. Germline assignment: CDR1 MNHNS and CDR2 SASEGT. The CDR3 consists of 15 residues. V lost 3 bases, J lost 1 base, and 10 bases lay in between.

The chain links TRBV20-1 to TRBJ1-5, with a possible D match to TRBD1 (5 bases). The CDR3 totals 14 residues. Trimming shortened V by 3 bases and J by 4 bases, and 13 bases separated the two germline ends. Germline CDR1 is DFQATT and CDR2 is SNEGSKA (reference sequence). The CDR3: CSASGSAGNQPQHF. CDR3 coding DNA: TGCAGTGCTAGTGGGTCAGCAGGGAATCAGCCCCAGCATTTT.

This clone showed up just once. This chain joins TRBV28 and TRBJ1-6, with D maybe TRBD1 (5 bases). Trimming left V 3 bases short and J 7 bases short, with 7 bases between. There are 13 residues in the CDR3. Germline assignment: CDR1 MDHEN and CDR2 SYDVKM. The chain's CDR3 is CASSLSGNSPLHF. In DNA, the CDR3 is TGTGCCAGCAGTTTGTCAGGGAATTCACCCCTCCACTTT.

The genes are TRBV2 and TRBJ1-5; no firm D call. The CDR3 is 13 residues long. V was pared by 3 bases and J by 2 bases, with 5 bases between. Germline CDR1 and CDR2: SNHLY and FYNNEI. The CDR3 nucleotides are TGTGCCAGCAGTGATGAGGGCAATCAGCCCCAGCATTTT. Encoded protein: CASSDEGNQPQHF.

Many counts were recorded for this clone. This chain links TRBV28 with TRBJ1-6; no clear D gene. V gave up 2 bases and J gave up 8 bases, with 7 bases separating them. The germline gives CDR1 MDHEN, CDR2 SYDVKM. The CDR3 sequence is 13 residues long. Here the CDR3 reads CASSLEPDSPLHF. The CDR3, as DNA: TGTGCCAGCAGTTTAGAACCGGATTCACCCCTCCACTTT.

The V and J genes are TRBV6-2 or TRBV6-3 and TRBJ1-1, with 9 nucleotides matching TRBD1. With 6 bases clipped from V and 7 bases from J, the junction kept 9 bases outside the gene matches. The CDR3 consists of 14 residues. Looked up from germline, CDR1 is MNHEY and CDR2 is SVGEGT. The CDR3 nucleotides read TGTGCCAGCAGCTCCGGACAGGGGTTCGTTGAAGCTTTCTTT. This codes for CASSSGQGFVEAFF.

The CDR3 here is CASSYSPARDEQFF. In DNA form, the CDR3 reads TGTGCCAGCAGTTACTCCCCGGCCCGGGATGAGCAGTTCTTC. The V and J genes are TRBV6-5 and TRBJ2-1, with unresolved D. Germline V gene sequence: CDR1 MNHEY, CDR2 SVGAGI. The CDR3 spans 14 residues. V was shortened by 0 bases and J by 8 bases, with 11 bases between the two germline ends.

The rearrangement joins TRBV7-2 to TRBJ2-5; TRBD1 agrees at 8 bases. The CDR3 consists of 14 residues. The germline V gene has CDR1 SGHTA and CDR2 FQGNSA. V was clipped by 2 bases and J by 2 bases; unmatched bases: 1. CDR3 sequence (DNA): TGTGCCAGCAGCTTAAACAGGGGGCAAGAGACCCAGTACTTC. This translates into CASSLNRGQETQYF.

V and J are TRBV30 and TRBJ2-7; TRBD2 aligns across 13 bases. J gave up 2 bases and V 8 bases, and 9 bases lay outside the gene matches. The CDR3 is 15 amino acids. Germline values: CDR1 GTSNPN, CDR2 SVGIG (reference sequence). The CDR3 reads CAGSEGLAGPYEQYF. The CDR3 DNA follows: TGTGCCGGATCGGAGGGACTAGCGGGACCCTACGAGCAGTACTTC.

V is TRBV24-1 and J is TRBJ2-1; 7 positions agree with TRBD1. Losses at the gene ends were 3 bases for V and 2 bases for J; bases not matched to a gene: 3. The CDR3 length is 15 residues. Germline CDR1 reads KGHDR; CDR2 reads SFDVKD. The chain's CDR3 is CATSDRTGPYNEQFF. In DNA form, the CDR3 reads TGTGCCACCAGTGATCGGACAGGACCCTACAATGAGCAGTTCTTC.

V gene TRBV5-6 combines with J gene TRBJ1-2; D is unresolved. The CDR3 runs 19 residues. Germline CDR1 and CDR2: SGHDT and YYEEEE. The germline V and J ends were trimmed by 0 bases and 4 bases, with 25 bases remaining between them. The CDR3 is CASSLEFRISPPGSYGYTF. The CDR3 DNA is TGTGCCAGCAGCTTGGAGTTCCGTATCTCCCCTCCTGGGAGCTATGGCTACACCTTC.

The chain carries TRBV7-9 and TRBJ1-2; 9 bases align to TRBD1. The CDR3 contains 15 residues. V lost 6 bases to trimming and J lost 6 bases; unmatched junction nucleotides: 11. Germline V gene data show CDR1 as SEHNR and CDR2 as FQNEAQ (reference sequence). CDR3 coding DNA: TGTGCCAGCAGTACAACCGGGACAGGGACGGATGGCTACACCTTC. This translates into CASSTTGTGTDGYTF.

The rearrangement links TRBV28 to TRBJ2-7; TRBD1 is a possible D gene (6 bases). The CDR3 covers 12 residues. V lost 8 bases and J lost 6, with 14 bases in between. Germline CDR1 MDHEN, CDR2 SYDVKM. CDR3 nucleotide sequence: TGTGCCAGCTACCCAGGGGCGGGCGAGCAGTACTTC. Its protein product is CASYPGAGEQYF.

V is TRBV11-2 and J is TRBJ2-1, with 10 bases identical to TRBD2. J gave up 3 bases and V 1 base, and 3 bases lay outside the gene matches. The CDR3 runs to 16 residues. The germline gives CDR1 SGHAT, CDR2 FQNNGV. The CDR3 sequence is CASSLVSSGSYNEQFF. CDR3 nucleotide sequence: TGTGCCAGCAGCTTAGTCTCTAGCGGGAGCTACAATGAGCAGTTCTTC.

J is TRBJ2-1 and V is TRBV7-5; the table assigns TRBD1, which was not confirmed against the DNA. TRBV7-5 is annotated as a pseudogene. CDR3 length equals 22 residues. The chain's CDR3 is CARSLRSNRTEGSLSSYNEQFF. CDR3 sequence (DNA): TGTGCCAGAAGCTTAAGGTCTAATCGGACAGAGGGCAGTTTAAGCTCCTACAATGAGCAGTTCTTC.

V and J are TRBV13 and TRBJ2-7; TRBD2 matches 13 bases. Germline loops: CDR1 PRHDT, CDR2 FYEKMQ (reference sequence). CDR3 length equals 17 residues. Losses at the gene ends were 5 bases for V and 0 bases for J; bases not matched to a gene: 7. The CDR3 DNA reads as TGTGCCAGCAGCCCCCTTCGGACTAGCGGGAGCTCCTACGAGCAGTACTTC. As protein: CASSPLRTSGSSYEQYF.

The chain recombines TRBV12-3 or TRBV12-4 with TRBJ2-1; TRBD1 matches 7 bases. The CDR3 length is 13 residues. Trimming cost V 5 bases and J 8 bases; bases outside gene matches: 6. The CDR3 region is CASSTGAVHEQFF. In nucleotides, the CDR3 is TGTGCCAGCAGTACAGGGGCCGTCCATGAGCAGTTCTTC.

The chain is built from TRBV10-3 and TRBJ2-1; 10 bases are a match to TRBD2. After removal of 0 bases from V and 12 bases from J, the junction contained 5 bases not matched to a gene. CDR3 length equals 14 residues. Per germline, CDR1 ENHRY and CDR2 SYGVKD. The CDR3 reads CAISESTSGMPQFF. The CDR3 DNA follows: TGTGCCATCAGTGAGTCCACTAGCGGGATGCCGCAGTTCTTC.

The chain employs TRBV6-6 and TRBJ1-2, with TRBD1 identical over 7 bases. This CDR3 has 13 amino acids. Per germline, CDR1 MNHNY and CDR2 SVGAGI (reference sequence). The V segment lost 5 bases and the J segment 8 bases; nucleotides outside the gene matches: 8. The DNA for the CDR3 is TGTGCCAGCAGTACACAGGGGCCTCGAGGCTACACCTTC. This codes for CASSTQGPRGYTF.

Of note for this clone: Compared with germline, one end of the junction differs, possibly owing to a read error. The chain uses TRBV7-6 and TRBJ2-7; the D gene is possibly TRBD2 (5 bases). This CDR3 is built from 14 residues. Germline assignment: CDR1 SGHVS and CDR2 FNYEAQ. The CDR3 loop reads CASSLARSGDEQYF. The CDR3 DNA is TGTGCCAGCAGCCTAGCTCGGTCCGGGGACGAGCAGTACTTC.